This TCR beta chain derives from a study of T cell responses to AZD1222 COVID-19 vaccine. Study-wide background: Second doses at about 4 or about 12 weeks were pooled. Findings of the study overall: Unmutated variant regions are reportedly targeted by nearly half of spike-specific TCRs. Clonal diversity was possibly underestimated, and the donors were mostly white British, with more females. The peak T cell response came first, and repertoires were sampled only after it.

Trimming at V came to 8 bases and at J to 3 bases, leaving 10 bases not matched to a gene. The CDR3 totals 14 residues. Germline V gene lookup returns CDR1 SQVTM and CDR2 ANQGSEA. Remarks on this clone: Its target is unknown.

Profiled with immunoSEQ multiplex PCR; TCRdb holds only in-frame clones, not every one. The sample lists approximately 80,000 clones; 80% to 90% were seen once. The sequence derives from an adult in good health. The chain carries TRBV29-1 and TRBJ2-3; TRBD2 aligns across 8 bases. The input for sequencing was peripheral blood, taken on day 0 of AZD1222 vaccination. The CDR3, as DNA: TGCAGCACCGTGGTTCAGCGGGGGACAGATACGCAGTATTTT. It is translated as CSTVVQRGTDTQYF.